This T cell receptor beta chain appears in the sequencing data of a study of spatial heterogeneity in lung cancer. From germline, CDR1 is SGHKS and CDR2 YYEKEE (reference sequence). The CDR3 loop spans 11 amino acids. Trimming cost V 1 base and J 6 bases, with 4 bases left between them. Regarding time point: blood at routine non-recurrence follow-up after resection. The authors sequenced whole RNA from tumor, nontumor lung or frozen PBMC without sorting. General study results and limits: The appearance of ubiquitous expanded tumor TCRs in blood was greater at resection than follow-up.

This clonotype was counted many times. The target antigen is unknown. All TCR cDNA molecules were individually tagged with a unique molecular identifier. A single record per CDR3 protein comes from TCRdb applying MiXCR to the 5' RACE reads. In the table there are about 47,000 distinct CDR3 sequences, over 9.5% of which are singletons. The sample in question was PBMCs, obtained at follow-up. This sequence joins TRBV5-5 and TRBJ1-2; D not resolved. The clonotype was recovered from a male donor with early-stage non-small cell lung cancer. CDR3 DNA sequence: TGTGCCAGCAGCTTGACAGATGGCTACACCTTC. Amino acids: CASSLTDGYTF.